A single sample is the source of the 2 T cell receptor beta chains below, sequenced in a study of blood T cell repertoires in COVID-19. Data came from immunoSEQ multiplex PCR; TCRdb stores just in-frame clones and leaves some out. The table includes approximately 260,000 clones, roughly 86% detected once. Material: PBMCs or T cells enriched from blood (not recorded which). These receptors came from a woman aged 55-70 years who had recovered from COVID-19.

The chain links TRBV18 to TRBJ1-2, with TRBD1 matching 9 bases. There are 15 residues in the CDR3. J lost 2 bases, V lost 3 bases, and 4 bases had no gene match. Germline CDR1 reads KGHSH; CDR2 reads LQKENI. CDR3 nucleotides: TGTGCCAGCTCACCCCCCGGGACAGGGAACTATGGCTACACCTTC. This sequence encodes CASSPPGTGNYGYTF. The whole variable domain, filled in from reference TRBV18 and TRBJ1-2, reads NAGVMQNPRHLVRRRGQEARLRCSPMKGHSHVYWYRQLPEEGLKFMVYLQKENIIDESGMPKERFSAEFPKEGPSILRIQQVVRGDSAAYFCASSPPGTGNYGYTFGSGTRLTVV.

The table lists this clone with a few counts. This sample includes further DNA sequences coding for the same CDR3. The chain has TRBV7-2 and TRBJ1-1; D is uncertain. Trimming took 5 bases from V and 0 from J, leaving 7 bases between them. Germline CDR1 is SGHTA and CDR2 is FQGNSA. CDR3 size: 13 residues. As DNA, the CDR3 is TGTGCCAGCAGCCTCCCAGTGAACACTGAAGCTTTCTTT. Translation: CASSLPVNTEAFF.